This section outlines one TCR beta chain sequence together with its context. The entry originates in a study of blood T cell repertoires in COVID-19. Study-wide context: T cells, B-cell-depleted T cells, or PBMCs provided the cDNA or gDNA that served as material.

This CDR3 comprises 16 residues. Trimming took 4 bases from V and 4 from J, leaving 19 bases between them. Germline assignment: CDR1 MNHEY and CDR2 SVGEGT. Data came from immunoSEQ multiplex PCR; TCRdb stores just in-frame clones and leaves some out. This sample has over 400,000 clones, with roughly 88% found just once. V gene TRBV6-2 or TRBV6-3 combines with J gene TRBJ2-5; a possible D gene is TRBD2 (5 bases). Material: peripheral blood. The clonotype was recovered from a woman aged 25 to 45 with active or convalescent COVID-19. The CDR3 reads CASSSLSLDFRETQYF. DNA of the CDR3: TGTGCCAGCAGTTCTTTATCACTAGATTTCCGAGAGACCCAGTACTTC.